This T cell receptor beta chain derives from a study of Graves' ophthalmopathy and Graves' hyperthyroidism. The sequenced template was RNA, covering the TCR beta CDR3 region. Following a first-round RT-PCR that used HTBI primers, a second-round multiplex PCR was carried out. Via MiXCR, TCRdb re-called the multiplex PCR reads, giving one row per CDR3 protein. The sample consists of 170,000 or so distinct CDR3 sequences, 37% of them appearing once. This sequence was found in a middle-aged woman with Graves' ophthalmopathy. The specimen was peripheral blood.

CDR3 sequence: CASSSFRGGTEAFF. The CDR3 DNA reads TGTGCCAGCAGTTCGTTCCGGGGAGGCACTGAAGCTTTCTTT. V gene TRBV28 combines with J gene TRBJ1-1; no reliable D call. Germline values: CDR1 MDHEN, CDR2 SYDVKM. Trimming left V 4 bases short and J 4 bases short, with 13 bases between. The CDR3 has 14 residues.